Detailed here is one TCR beta chain. Its specificity is not known. This entry is derived from a study of T cells in localized non-small cell lung cancer. Study-level findings and limits: Overall survival was longer when the density of T cells in the blood was higher. One tumor region alone was sequenced, and heterogeneity therefore remains possible. The highest T cell clonality was in uninvolved adjacent lung, above tumor.

Germline V gene sequence: CDR1 LNHDA, CDR2 SQIVND (reference sequence). The CDR3 is made up of 14 amino acids. J was trimmed by 7 bases and V by 5 bases; bases with no gene match: 7. The method was immunoSEQ multiplex PCR; TCRdb's version includes in-frame clones alone and lacks a portion of them. The sample includes about 24,000 clones, under 95% seen only once; the top ten take 13% to 15%. This chain links TRBV19 with TRBJ1-2, with 10 bases identical to TRBD1. The source is a man aged 35-69 years with stage III squamous cell lung carcinoma. The material was peripheral blood, obtained before any cancer treatment. CDR3 sequence: CASSSSGTGVGYTF. The CDR3 nucleotides are TGTGCCAGTAGTTCATCCGGGACAGGGGTTGGCTACACCTTC.